These 21 T cell receptor beta chains originate from one sample sequenced in a study of T-cell memory formation after mild COVID-19. In TCRdb, the 5' RACE reads were re-called with MiXCR into one record per CDR3 protein. The repertoire includes some 290,000 distinct CDR3 sequences, about 16% of them detected once, and around 23% sits in the top ten. The sample taken for sequencing was PBMCs or a T cell subset sorted from them (not recorded which). The receptors were gathered from a man between 18 and 35 years old who had mild COVID-19 (a few samples of this study predate the infection). Cell type and time point are not known.

This clonotype was seen more than once but under ten times. This chain links TRBV7-9 with TRBJ2-2; unclear D gene. Germline V gene data show CDR1 as SEHNR and CDR2 as FQNEAQ (reference sequence). V lost 2 bases and J 5 bases, leaving 18 bases between the germline ends. This CDR3 spans 17 amino acids. CDR3 sequence reads: CASSLMADGPPTGELFF. The CDR3 DNA sequence: TGTGCCAGCAGCTTAATGGCGGACGGGCCCCCAACCGGGGAGCTGTTTTTT. Together with reference TRBV7-9 and TRBJ2-2, the CDR3 gives the full variable domain: DTGVSQNPRHKITKRGQNVTFRCDPISEHNRLYWYRQTLGQGPEFLTYFQNEAQLEKSRLLSDRFSAERPKGSFSTLEIQRTEQGDSAMYLCASSLMADGPPTGELFFGEGSRLTVL.

This clonotype came up a few times. The CDR3, as DNA: TGTGCCAGCAGTCCGAGGGTGGCTAGCGGGGGGGCCGATGAGCAGTTCTTC. Translated, it gives CASSPRVASGGADEQFF. V usage is TRBV6-2 or TRBV6-3 and J usage is TRBJ2-1; 12 bases fit TRBD2. V was pared by 5 bases and J by 8 bases, with 13 bases of the junction left unmatched. CDR1 and CDR2 from the germline V gene are MNHEY and SVGEGT. The CDR3 runs 17 residues.

The V call is TRBV3-1, the J call TRBJ1-6; D is perhaps TRBD1 (5 bases). The CDR3 totals 16 residues. Germline V lookup: CDR1 LGHDT, CDR2 YNNKEL (reference sequence). V was trimmed by 3 bases and J by 6 bases, leaving 15 bases between them. CDR3 coding DNA: TGTGCCAGCAGCCAGGGGCTTGGGGCCAGTAATTCACCCCTCCACTTT. It encodes CASSQGLGASNSPLHF.

This clonotype was counted only a few times. This chain joins TRBV5-1 and TRBJ2-2; perhaps TRBD1 as D (5 bases). V was shortened by 4 bases and J by 5 bases, with 9 bases between the two germline ends. The CDR3 length is 13 residues. Germline V gives CDR1 SGHRS, CDR2 YFSETQ. For the CDR3, the DNA is TGCGCCAGCAGCGGCAGGGCAACCGGGGAGCTGTTTTTT. Amino acids: CASSGRATGELFF.

The chain joins TRBV24-1 to TRBJ1-5; 12 bases fit TRBD1. V was clipped by 12 bases and J by 6 bases; unmatched bases: 5. From germline, CDR1 is KGHDR and CDR2 SFDVKD. The CDR3 totals 13 residues. CDR3 protein: CAVGTGGGQPQHF. CDR3 DNA: TGTGCCGTCGGGACAGGGGGCGGTCAGCCCCAGCATTTT.

The chain joins TRBV6-1 to TRBJ2-7; D perhaps matches TRBD1 (6 bases). The V gene lost 5 bases and the J gene lost 3 bases, with 17 bases spanning the gap. The CDR3 is 15 amino acids. In germline, CDR1 is MNHNS, CDR2 SASEGT. The CDR3 loop reads CASSPLRGHGYEQYV. In DNA, the CDR3 is TGTGCCAGCAGTCCACTCCGGGGACACGGCTACGAGCAGTACGTC.

This clonotype appeared a few times. The V call is TRBV7-2, the J call TRBJ2-2; TRBD2 might be the D (5 bases). The V gene lost 5 bases and the J gene lost 2 bases, with 18 bases spanning the gap. This CDR3 spans 17 amino acids. In germline, CDR1 is SGHTA, CDR2 FQGNSA. DNA of the CDR3: TGTGCCAGCAGCCCGAGGCGGCGAGCGGCAAACACCGGGGAGCTGTTTTTT. Residues: CASSPRRRAANTGELFF.

The rearrangement joins TRBV11-2 to TRBJ2-2, with D perhaps TRBD2 (5 bases). V lost 4 bases and J 5 bases, leaving 14 bases between the germline ends. There are 15 residues in the CDR3. Germline values: CDR1 SGHAT, CDR2 FQNNGV. The DNA of the CDR3 is TGTGCCAGCAGCTCCCCCAGATCGGGGACCGGGGAGCTGTTTTTT. As protein: CASSSPRSGTGELFF.

The chain has TRBV7-2 and TRBJ1-3; D perhaps matches TRBD1 (5 bases). Germline V gene lookup returns CDR1 SGHTA and CDR2 FQGNSA. The CDR3 runs to 12 residues. Trimming removed 5 bases at V and 7 bases at J, with 9 bases between. The CDR3 DNA reads TGTGCCAGCAGCCCCCGGGGGAACACCATATATTTT. Translating gives CASSPRGNTIYF.

The V gene is TRBV5-1, the J gene TRBJ2-5, with D possibly called TRBD1 or TRBD2 (7 bases each). CDR3 length: 13 residues. Looked up from germline, CDR1 is SGHRS and CDR2 is YFSETQ. The germline V and J ends were trimmed by 7 bases and 2 bases, with 12 bases remaining between them. As DNA, the CDR3 is TGCGCCAGCGGGGGGGACAGACAAGAGACCCAGTACTTC. It codes for CASGGDRQETQYF. Full variable domain (outside the CDR3, taken from reference TRBV5-1 and TRBJ2-5): KAGVTQTPRYLIKTRGQQVTLSCSPISGHRSVSWYQQTPGQGLQFLFEYFSETQRNKGNFPGRFSGRQFSNSRSEMNVSTLELGDSALYLCASGGDRQETQYFGPGTRLLVL.

This clonotype was picked up many times. The chain uses TRBV20-1 and TRBJ2-7; possibly TRBD2 for D (5 bases). Germline CDR1 DFQATT, CDR2 SNEGSKA (reference sequence). The CDR3 has 15 amino acids. The V end was cut by 6 bases, the J end by 2 bases, with 20 bases between. The chain's CDR3 is CSADSGASGTYEQYF. In DNA form, the CDR3 reads TGCAGTGCGGACTCTGGAGCTTCGGGGACCTACGAGCAGTACTTC.

This clonotype has just a few counts. CDR3 coding DNA: TGTGCCAGCAGCCGCGACGACAGTTACGGGAACACTGAAGCTTTCTTT. Protein product: CASSRDDSYGNTEAFF. This chain uses TRBV4-2 with TRBJ1-1; D possibly corresponds to TRBD1 (5 bases). Trimming took off 4 bases at V and 1 base at J, with 16 bases between the two ends. The germline CDR1 and CDR2 sequences are LGHNA and YNFKEQ. The CDR3 consists of 16 residues.

V is TRBV5-1 and J is TRBJ1-1; D not resolved. Germline values: CDR1 SGHRS, CDR2 YFSETQ. V was cut by 1 base and J by 6 bases, with 10 bases left in between. The CDR3 covers 13 residues. The CDR3 loop reads CASSLSGRPEAFF. The CDR3 DNA reads TGCGCCAGCAGCTTGTCGGGCAGGCCTGAAGCTTTCTTT. Full variable domain (remainder filled in from reference TRBV5-1 and TRBJ1-1): KAGVTQTPRYLIKTRGQQVTLSCSPISGHRSVSWYQQTPGQGLQFLFEYFSETQRNKGNFPGRFSGRQFSNSRSEMNVSTLELGDSALYLCASSLSGRPEAFFGQGTRLTVV.

This clonotype was detected only a few times. The rearrangement links TRBV5-1 to TRBJ2-1; D is unresolved. CDR1 and CDR2 (germline): SGHRS, YFSETQ. Between the trimmed V and J ends, which lost 3 bases and 8 bases, there was a span of 9 bases. This CDR3 is built from 12 residues. The CDR3 DNA sequence: TGCGCCAGCAGCTCGGCCTCCTATGAGCAGTTCTTC. Translated: CASSSASYEQFF.

The chain combines TRBV15 with TRBJ2-3, with 11 nucleotides matching TRBD2. The CDR3 runs to 17 residues. Germline V gene sequence: CDR1 LNHNV, CDR2 YYDKDF (reference sequence). Losses at the gene ends were 1 base for V and 2 bases for J; bases not matched to a gene: 5. The CDR3 DNA is TGTGCCACCAGCAGAGGTCGACTAGCGGGGACCACAGATACGCAGTATTTT. This sequence encodes CATSRGRLAGTTDTQYF.

This clonotype was detected a few times. The chain employs TRBV20-1 and TRBJ1-1; possibly TRBD1 for D (5 bases). Germline V gene data show CDR1 as DFQATT and CDR2 as SNEGSKA (reference sequence). This CDR3 contains 11 residues. CDR3: CSPLAGDRAFF. The CDR3 bases are TGCAGCCCCCTGGCCGGGGACCGAGCTTTCTTT.

This clonotype turned up a few times. The gene calls are TRBV4-2 and TRBJ1-1; D gene unclear. V dropped 0 bases and J dropped 3 bases, with 17 bases sitting between them. The germline gives CDR1 LGHNA, CDR2 YNFKEQ. This CDR3 comprises 17 residues. The CDR3 reads CASSQESHLVGDTEAFF. In DNA, the CDR3 is TGTGCCAGCAGCCAAGAAAGCCACCTGGTCGGGGACACTGAAGCTTTCTTT.

This clonotype occurred many times. This sequence joins TRBV12-3 or TRBV12-4 and TRBJ2-5; no definite D call. The V end lost 2 bases, the J end lost 1 base, and 5 bases lay between the germline ends. This CDR3 spans 13 amino acids. Here the CDR3 DNA reads TGTGCCAGCAGTTTAAACTTCCAAGAGACCCAGTACTTC. This sequence encodes CASSLNFQETQYF.

V usage is TRBV9 and J usage is TRBJ1-1, with a tentative D call TRBD1 (5 bases). V was cut by 0 bases and J by 3 bases, with 9 bases left in between. CDR3 length equals 14 residues. Germline V gives CDR1 SGDLS, CDR2 YYNGEE. Here the CDR3 reads CASSVGGIDTEAFF. CDR3 sequence (DNA): TGTGCCAGCAGCGTAGGGGGGATCGACACTGAAGCTTTCTTT.

A few counts support this clonotype. The chain links TRBV29-1 to TRBJ1-1, with unresolved D. The CDR3 runs 12 residues. Germline lookup yields CDR1 SQVTM and CDR2 ANQGSEA. V lost 6 bases and J lost 0, with 8 bases in between. CDR3 sequence reads: CSVSIMNTEAFF. The CDR3 DNA reads as TGCAGCGTCTCAATCATGAACACTGAAGCTTTCTTT.

This clonotype has just a few counts. The chain couples TRBV24-1 to TRBJ2-7, with D perhaps TRBD2 (6 bases). V was cut by 5 bases and J by 3 bases, with 19 bases left in between. CDR3 length: 16 residues. The V gene's germline CDR1 is KGHDR and CDR2 SFDVKD. Here the CDR3 reads CATSAEGQGLGYEQYF. CDR3 coding DNA: TGTGCCACCAGTGCTGAGGGCCAGGGACTGGGCTACGAGCAGTACTTC.